This T cell receptor beta chain comes out of a study of blood T cell repertoires in COVID-19. As for the study in general: Some COVID-19 samples were acute and others convalescent; all came from the United States, Italy and Spain. The cDNA or gDNA used as material had been derived from T cells, B-cell-depleted T cells, or PBMCs.

This clone came up once. Grouping used clinical history reported by participants in a survey and questionnaire. CDR3 length: 13 amino acids. V shed 4 bases and J shed 7 bases, with 13 bases lying between them. From germline, CDR1 is MGHDK and CDR2 SYGVNS. Produced via immunoSEQ multiplex PCR; TCRdb's table is partial and in-frame only. The table has fewer than 300,000 clones, about nine tenths seen once. The receptor's source is a woman between 35 and 50 years old with acute COVID-19. Sequences were obtained from PBMCs or T cells enriched from blood (not recorded which). The chain links TRBV25-1 to TRBJ1-2; D is unresolved. Here the CDR3 DNA reads TGTGCCAGCAGTGCAACTACTTTCGGTGGCTACACCTTC. Its translation is CASSATTFGGYTF.